This TCR beta chain comes out of a study of OX40 agonist ivuxolimab in advanced cancers. General study points: There were also nonresponders showing low normalized T-cell clonal expansion. The expanded peripheral T cells' antigen specificity was not determined.

For this clone: As yet, its antigen is unknown.

CDR1 is MGHRA, CDR2 YSYEKL, per germline. Trimming took off 0 bases at V and 10 bases at J, with 7 bases between the two ends. This CDR3 contains 12 residues. Data came from immunoSEQ multiplex PCR; TCRdb stores just in-frame clones and leaves some out. The sample lists roughly 120,000 clones, roughly nine tenths occurring once. The chain joins TRBV4-1 to TRBJ2-1, with D unresolved. This TCR derives from an adult with an advanced solid tumor such as melanoma, head and neck, liver or kidney cancer. This specimen was CD4+ or CD8+ T cells sorted from blood, taken in a trial of the OX40 agonist ivuxolimab. CDR3 loop: CASSQDTQEQFF. CDR3 DNA: TGCGCCAGCAGCCAAGATACCCAGGAGCAGTTCTTC.